Shown below are 22 T cell receptor delta chains from a single sample sequenced in a study of γδ T cells in repeated Plasmodium falciparum infection. TCRdb reanalysed the multiplex PCR reads via CATT. Of 53,000 or so delta-chain clones listed, about 2% are singletons. Bulk repertoires came from Vgamma9/Vdelta2+ or Vdelta2-negative gammadelta T cells flow-sorted from PBMC. The specimen was gamma-delta T cells from blood. All receptors derive from a pool of human donors (malaria-infected and uninfected, not separated).

This clone was counted only a few times. This DNA translates differently at residue 6 from the TCRdb protein, which is that of a much larger clone; a read error is likely, and the protein shown is the DNA's own translation. The sample carries other DNA sequences with the same CDR3. The chain joins TRDV1 to TRDJ1, with D perhaps matching TRDD2 or TRDD3 (5 bases each). This CDR3 has 13 residues. Per the germline V gene, CDR1 is TSWWSYY and CDR2 is QGS. The DNA of the CDR3 is TGTGCTCTCGGGGAACTTCCGGCCGATAAACTCATCTTT. Its translation is CALGELPADKLIF.

This clone was seen more than once but under ten times. This DNA's translation and the protein TCRdb lists, from a much larger clone, do not match at residue 14, likely due to a read error; the protein shown is translated from the DNA. The rearrangement joins TRDV2 to TRDJ1; 11 nucleotides line up with TRDD3. The J gene, missing from TCRdb, was assigned here through DNA to germline matching. CDR3 length: 17 amino acids. Germline V gene data show CDR1 as GEAIGNYY and CDR2 as EKD. CDR3 in amino acids: CACDSLLGDKNTDELIF. The CDR3 DNA sequence: TGTGCCTGTGACTCCTTACTGGGGGATAAGAACACCGATGAACTCATCTTT.

About this clone itself: This DNA's translation differs at residue 3 from TCRdb's protein, which comes from a much larger clone; a read error is likely, and the protein shown is translated from the DNA. The rearrangement links TRDV2 to TRDJ1; TRDD3 matches at 13 bases. No J gene was available from TCRdb, and it was assigned here by a germline match of the DNA. Germline loops: CDR1 GEAIGNYY, CDR2 EKD. CDR3 length: 20 amino acids. CDR3 DNA: TGTGCCTATGACAGCGTAATACTGGGGGATACGCCAGCAGTGGCCGATAAACTCATCTTT. Residues: CAYDSVILGDTPAVADKLIF.

Concerning this clone: Given a far larger clone just one base away, this is likely a sequencing read error. Other nucleotide sequences in the sample specify the same CDR3. The V gene was identified as TRDV1, while no J gene was called; no check of the table's D call, TRDD3, against the DNA was made. Germline CDR1 reads TSWWSYY; CDR2 reads QGS. The CDR3 extends over 13 amino acids. DNA for the CDR3: TGTGCTCTTGGGGAACTGTACACCGATAAGCTCATCTTT. It is translated as CALGELYTDKLIF.

This clone was picked up many times. This sequence joins TRDV2 and TRDJ1, with D possibly being TRDD3 (6 bases). Germline V gives CDR1 GEAIGNYY, CDR2 EKD. The CDR3 runs to 14 residues. The V end was cut by 0 bases, the J end by 1 base, with 8 bases between. CDR3 bases: TGTGCCTGTGACACCCTGGGGACCACCGATAAACTCATCTTT. Its protein product is CACDTLGTTDKLIF.

This clone was recorded at least ten times. The chain couples TRDV2 to TRDJ1; TRDD3 matches at 12 bases. Germline V CDR1 and CDR2: GEAIGNYY, EKD. The CDR3 runs 17 residues. Unmatched junction bases numbered 5, after V lost 0 bases and J lost 1 base. CDR3 protein: CACDTVLGDTSTDKLIF. The CDR3 bases are TGTGCCTGTGACACCGTACTGGGGGATACTTCCACCGATAAACTCATCTTT.

Comment on this clone: The translation of this DNA and the TCRdb protein of a much larger clone differ at residue 5, probably owing to a read error; the protein shown here is translated from the DNA. This chain uses TRDV2 with TRDJ1; 10 bases are a match to TRDD3. Here the J gene came from matching the DNA to germline, since TCRdb omits it. Germline assignment: CDR1 GEAIGNYY and CDR2 EKD. The CDR3 runs to 17 residues. The V segment lost 4 bases and the J segment 0 bases; nucleotides outside the gene matches: 10. The CDR3 region has the DNA TGTGCCTGTGATATGCTGGGGGATAACCGATACACCGATAAACTCATCTTT. Its translation: CACDMLGDNRYTDKLIF.

This clone was observed many times. TCRdb assigns this DNA the protein of a much larger clone, which departs from its translation at residue 7; this likely reflects a read error, and the protein shown comes from translating the DNA. The chain has TRDV1 and TRDJ1; perhaps TRDD3 as D (6 bases). Germline matching of the DNA provided the J gene here, since TCRdb leaves it blank. This CDR3 spans 21 amino acids. Trimming removed 5 bases from V and 10 bases from J, with 41 bases in between. CDR1 is TSWWSYY and CDR2 is QGS in the germline V gene. DNA for the CDR3: TGTGCTCTTGGGAGGTTTCCCTTAGGGCTGGGGATGCCCCATCAGCATATCGGACTCATCTTT. Translating gives CALGRFPLGLGMPHQHIGLIF.

As to this clone: This likely came from a read error, as a far larger clone is one base away. This sample includes further DNA sequences coding for the same CDR3. The chain carries TRDV2 and TRDJ1, with 7 bases that match TRDD3. The J gene, not given by TCRdb, was assigned here from a germline match of the nucleotide sequence. V gave up 3 bases and J gave up 8 bases; unmatched junction bases: 20. The CDR3 loop spans 17 amino acids. Germline V CDR1 and CDR2: GEAIGNYY, EKD. The CDR3 sequence is CACDQLIPEVDTSKLIF. The CDR3, as DNA: TGTGCCTGTGACCAATTAATTCCAGAGGTGGATACGTCGAAACTCATCTTT.

With respect to this clone: The protein that TCRdb holds for this DNA derives from a much larger clone and differs from the translated DNA at residue 13, which likely indicates a read error; the protein shown here is translated from the DNA. This chain joins TRDV1 and TRDJ1, with 7 bases identical to TRDD3. The J gene is absent in TCRdb and was assigned here via DNA matching to germline. J gave up 0 bases and V 0 bases, and 28 bases lay outside the gene matches. The CDR3 has 24 residues. Germline V gives CDR1 TSWWSYY, CDR2 QGS. The CDR3 region has the DNA TGTGCTCTTGGGGAACTCCGCGAGGGGTTCTGGGGGTTACGCTTACCCCACTACACCGATAAACTCATCTTT. This translates into CALGELREGFWGLRLPHYTDKLIF.

This clone has a count of ten or more. This sequence is one base from a far larger clone and is likely a read error. The same CDR3 arises from other DNA sequences in this sample as well. The J gene is uncalled and the V gene is TRDV2; TRDD3 is taken as the D call from the table, unchecked against the DNA. CDR1 is GEAIGNYY and CDR2 is EKD in the germline V gene. There are 18 residues in the CDR3. CDR3 bases: TGTGCCTGTGACACCCTGGCTGGGGGATACGGTAGGACCGATAAGCTCATCTTT. Translated: CACDTLAGGYGRTDKLIF.

This clone has more than one count but fewer than ten. A read error is likely here: a far larger clone is one base away. Other DNA sequences in this sample translate to the same CDR3. This chain connects TRDV1 to TRDJ2, with TRDD3 matching over 12 bases. The CDR3 has 25 amino acids. The germline CDR1 and CDR2 sequences are TSWWSYY and QGS. The CDR3 DNA sequence: TGTGCCCTTGGGGCCACGTCCTTTACCTCTACACCTTTGTACTGGGGGATACAGGGGACAGCACAACTCTTCTTT. Its protein product is CALGATSFTSTPLYWGIQGTAQLFF.

This clone has more than one count but fewer than ten. A far larger clone is off by one base, so a read error is likely. The chain employs TRAV38-2/DV8 and TRDJ1, with a weak D call TRDD2 (6 bases). Since TCRdb gives no J gene, matching the DNA to germline was used here to assign it. Trimming stripped 5 bases from V and 2 bases from J, with 28 bases between. Germline CDR1 reads TSESDYY; CDR2 reads QEAYKQQN. The CDR3 is made up of 19 amino acids. The CDR3 region is CAYRLKGLPSTGSTDKLIF. CDR3 nucleotide sequence: TGTGCTTATAGATTAAAAGGCCTTCCCAGTACCGGATCAACCGATAAACTCATCTTT.

Regarding this clone: TCRdb records a much larger clone's protein for this DNA, with a difference at residue 20 that likely arises from a read error; the protein given is the translation of the DNA. The chain employs TRDV3 and TRDJ1, with 9 nucleotides matching TRDD3. The CDR3 has 22 residues. Germline V gene data show CDR1 as TVYSNPD and CDR2 as GDNSRS (reference sequence). In nucleotides, the CDR3 is TGTGCCTGTCGAAGGCCTTCCTCAAAGGGCCTGTACTGGGGGACCGGATACGATAAATTCATCTTT. It is translated as CACRRPSSKGLYWGTGYDKFIF.

This clone rates as medium-sized. CDR3 DNA sequence: TGTGCTCTTGGGGAATTAAATTTTCCAAATTGGGCCTACACCGATAAACTCATCTTT. This gives the protein CALGELNFPNWAYTDKLIF. J is TRDJ1 and V is TRDV1; D unresolved. CDR1 and CDR2 from the germline V gene are TSWWSYY and QGS. This CDR3 contains 19 residues. V lost 2 bases to trimming and J lost 0 bases, with 22 bases between them.

The table lists this clone with a few counts. The likely explanation is a read error, given a far larger clone one base away. Other DNA variants within this sample encode the same CDR3. TRDV2 is the V gene, and the J gene was not called; the table's D gene call, TRDD3, was not cross checked with the DNA. Germline V lookup: CDR1 GEAIGNYY, CDR2 EKD. The CDR3 loop spans 17 amino acids. The CDR3 DNA reads as TGTGCCTGTGACTCTACTGGGGGATCCTGGGACACCCGACAGATGTTCTTC. It is translated as CACDSTGGSWDTRQMFF.

This clone was detected many times. V usage is TRDV1 and J usage is TRDJ1; either TRDD2 or TRDD3 may supply D (6 bases each). Trimming stripped 2 bases from V and 5 bases from J, with 36 bases between. The CDR3 runs 22 residues. Germline lookup yields CDR1 TSWWSYY and CDR2 QGS. The CDR3 sequence: CALGEFGPSTNRLGRGGDKLIF. CDR3 in DNA: TGTGCTCTTGGGGAATTCGGTCCTTCCACCAATAGACTGGGTCGTGGGGGTGATAAACTCATCTTT.

This clone was found many times. The TCRdb record carries a much larger clone's protein, which differs from this DNA's translation at residue 16; a read error is the likely cause, and the protein listed here is the DNA translation. This chain connects TRDV1 to TRDJ1; TRDD3 agrees at 10 bases. V was clipped by 1 base and J by 0 bases; unmatched bases: 26. CDR3 size: 24 residues. Looked up from germline, CDR1 is TSWWSYY and CDR2 is QGS. The CDR3 reads CALGEPPRPFLLYWGMPYTDKLIF. The CDR3, as DNA: TGTGCTCTTGGGGAACCTCCCAGACCCTTCCTCTTATACTGGGGGATGCCGTACACCGATAAACTCATCTTT.

This clone was detected ten times or more. The gene calls are TRDV1 and TRDJ1, with D possibly TRDD3 on 6 matching bases. Germline loops: CDR1 TSWWSYY, CDR2 QGS. Trimming took 2 bases from V and 4 from J, leaving 29 bases between them. The CDR3 is made up of 20 amino acids. CDR3 in amino acids: CALGETRLAYVIRMGDKLIF. CDR3 bases: TGTGCTCTTGGGGAAACTCGTTTAGCCTACGTGATACGTATGGGCGATAAACTCATCTTT.

Only a few counts were recorded for this clone. A far larger clone is one nucleotide away, so this likely arose from a read error. This sample includes further DNA sequences coding for the same CDR3. This rearrangement joins TRDV1 to TRDJ1; 8 bases agree with TRDD3. TCRdb records no J gene; here it was assigned by comparing the DNA to germline. The CDR3 runs 21 residues. The germline V gene encodes CDR1 TSWWSYY and CDR2 QGS. The CDR3 sequence: CALGEHFAKNWGVTYTDKLIF. The CDR3 DNA follows: TGTGCTCTTGGGGAACATTTCGCGAAAAACTGGGGGGTAACCTACACCGACAAACTCATCTTT.

With regard to this clone: The protein recorded in TCRdb matches a much larger clone and deviates from this DNA's translation at residue 7, suggesting a read error; the protein here is obtained by translating the DNA. This chain links TRDV1 with TRDJ1; TRDD3 matches 10 bases. TCRdb leaves out the J gene; it was filled in here by matching the DNA to germline. CDR1 is TSWWSYY and CDR2 is QGS in the germline V gene. The junction had 28 bases not matched to a gene; V was cut back by 2 bases and J by 1 base. CDR3 length equals 24 residues. The CDR3 is CALGEKGVGAFLFWGILCTDKLIF. CDR3 sequence (DNA): TGTGCTCTTGGGGAAAAGGGGGTTGGGGCCTTCCTGTTTTGGGGGATACTATGCACCGATAAACTCATCTTT.

The table lists this clone with many counts. This DNA's translation and the protein TCRdb lists, from a much larger clone, do not match at residue 13, likely due to a read error; the protein shown is translated from the DNA. The sample contains more than one DNA sequence encoding this CDR3. The chain employs TRAV38-2/DV8 and TRDJ1; weak D call: TRDD3 (5 bases). The CDR3 sequence is 20 residues long. Looked up from germline, CDR1 is TSESDYY and CDR2 is QEAYKQQN. The V end lost 6 bases, the J end lost 7 bases, and 37 bases lay between the germline ends. The chain's CDR3 is CAYIGSGSTPGRRWGLKLIF. In DNA form, the CDR3 reads TGTGCTTATATAGGTAGCGGGAGTACTCCCGGCCGGAGGTGGGGCCTTAAACTCATCTTT.